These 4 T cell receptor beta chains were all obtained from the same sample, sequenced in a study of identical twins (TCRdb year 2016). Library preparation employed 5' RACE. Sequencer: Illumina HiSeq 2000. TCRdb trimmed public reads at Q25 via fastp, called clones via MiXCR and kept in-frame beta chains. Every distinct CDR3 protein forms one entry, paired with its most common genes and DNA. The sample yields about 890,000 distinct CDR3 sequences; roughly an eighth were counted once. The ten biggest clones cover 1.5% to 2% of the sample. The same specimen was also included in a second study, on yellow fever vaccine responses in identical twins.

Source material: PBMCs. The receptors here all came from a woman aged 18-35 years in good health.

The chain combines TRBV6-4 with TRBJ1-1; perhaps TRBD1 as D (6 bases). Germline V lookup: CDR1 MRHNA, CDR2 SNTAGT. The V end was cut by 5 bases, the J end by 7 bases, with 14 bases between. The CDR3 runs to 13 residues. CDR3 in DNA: TGTGCCAGCAGTCCGGGGGGCAGCGTTGAAGCTTTCTTT. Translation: CASSPGGSVEAFF.

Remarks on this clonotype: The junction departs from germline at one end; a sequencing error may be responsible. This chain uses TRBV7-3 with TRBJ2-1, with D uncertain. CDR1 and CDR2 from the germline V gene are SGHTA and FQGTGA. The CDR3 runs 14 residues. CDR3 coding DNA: TGTGCCAGCAACTTAAGCTCCACTAACAATGAGCAGTTCTTC. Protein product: CASNLSSTNNEQFF.

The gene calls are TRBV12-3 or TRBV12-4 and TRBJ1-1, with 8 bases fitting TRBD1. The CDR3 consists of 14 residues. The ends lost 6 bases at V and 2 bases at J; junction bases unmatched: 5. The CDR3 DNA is TGTGCCAGCAGGGAGGACAGGGTCAACACTGAAGCTTTCTTT. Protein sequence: CASREDRVNTEAFF.

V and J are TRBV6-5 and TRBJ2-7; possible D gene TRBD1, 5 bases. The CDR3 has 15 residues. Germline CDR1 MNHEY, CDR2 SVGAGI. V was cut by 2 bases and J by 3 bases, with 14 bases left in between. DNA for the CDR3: TGTGCCAGCAGTTACCTCCAGAAGGGGAACTACGAGCAGTACTTC. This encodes CASSYLQKGNYEQYF.